The source of this T cell receptor (beta chain) is a study of T-cell reconstitution after alpha-beta-depleted transplantation in children. Germline values: CDR1 MNHNS, CDR2 SASEGT. The CDR3 is made up of 15 amino acids. Trimming took 4 bases from V and 3 from J; bases not matched to a gene: 2. This sample's TCRbeta library carried unique molecular identifier barcodes. Each CDR3 protein gets one entry after TCRdb re-called the PCR reads with MiXCR. This sample yields approximately 98,000 distinct CDR3 sequences, of which about 6.4% are seen a single time; roughly 25% belongs to the top ten. This clonotype was found a few times. The antigen is not known. Findings and caveats of the study: Some patients' high day-60 TCRbeta diversity was attributed to recipient cells surviving conditioning.

The chain carries TRBV6-1 and TRBJ2-6; 8 bases fit TRBD1. Source: PBMCs, mostly from graft donor cells, taken 360 days after TCRalphabeta/CD19-depleted stem cell transplant. The source of this sequence is a male patient under 10 years old who had a stem cell transplant for acute lymphoblastic leukemia, so the T cells may come from the graft donor. The CDR3 DNA follows: TGTGCCAGCAGTGCGACAGGGGATGGGGCCAACGTCCTGACTTTC. Translation: CASSATGDGANVLTF.